This T cell receptor (beta chain) was found in a study of T cell responses to AZD1222 COVID-19 vaccine. General observations from the study: Along spike, vaccine-associated CD4 TCRs were found throughout, with dominance at 160-218 and 743-854. Sampling that yielded the repertoires occurred only after the peak T cell response. Close to half of all spike-specific TCRs reportedly target regions of the variants that are unmutated.

Whether given at about 4 or about 12 weeks, second doses were pooled. Between the trimmed V and J ends, which lost 5 bases and 4 bases, there was a span of 8 bases. Looked up from germline, CDR1 is DFQATT and CDR2 is SNEGSKA (reference sequence). The CDR3 covers 11 residues. About this clone itself: Its antigen is as yet unknown.

TCRdb's table, derived via immunoSEQ multiplex PCR, lists solely in-frame clones and lacks some. The sample contains 95,000 to 150,000 clones, approximately 90% of which appear only once. Source: peripheral blood, taken 28 days after the second AZD1222 dose. The receptor was derived from an adult who received the AZD1222 COVID-19 vaccine. V and J are TRBV20-1 and TRBJ1-1; D is unclear. The DNA for the CDR3 is TGCAGTGCTCCCTTGGGCACTGAAGCTTTCTTT. Protein sequence: CSAPLGTEAFF.